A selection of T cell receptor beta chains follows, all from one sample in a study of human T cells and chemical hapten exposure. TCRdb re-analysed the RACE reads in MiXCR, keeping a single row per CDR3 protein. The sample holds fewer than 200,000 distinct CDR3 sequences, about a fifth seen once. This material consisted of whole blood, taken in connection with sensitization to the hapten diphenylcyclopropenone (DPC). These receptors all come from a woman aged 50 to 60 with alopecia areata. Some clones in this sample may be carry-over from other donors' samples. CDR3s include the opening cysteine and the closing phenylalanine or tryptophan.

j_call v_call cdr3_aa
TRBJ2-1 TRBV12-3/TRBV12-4 CASSSSSGRDHNEQFF
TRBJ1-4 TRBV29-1 CSVLTGTGSFF
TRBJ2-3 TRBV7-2 CASSSRTDTQYF
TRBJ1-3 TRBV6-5 CASRLSGTGTGNTIYF
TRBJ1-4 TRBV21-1 CASTPGRHEKLFF
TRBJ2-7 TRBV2 CASSVQGPYEQYF
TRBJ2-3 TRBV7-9 CASSSPPQGDTQYF
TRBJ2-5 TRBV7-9 CASSWAKETQYF
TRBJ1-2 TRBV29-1 CSVGSLTGDEYGYTF
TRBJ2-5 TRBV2 CASGIQAETQYF
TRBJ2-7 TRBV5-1 CASSLFLGTTYEQYF
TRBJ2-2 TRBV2 CASSLRTGHTGELFF
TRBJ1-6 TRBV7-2 CASSPRGGAPNSPLHF
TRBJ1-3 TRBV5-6 CASRLTGSGDTIYF
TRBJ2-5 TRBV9 CASSPFLEGLGETQYF
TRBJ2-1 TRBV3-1 CASSQDRARYNEQFF
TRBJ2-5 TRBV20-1 CSARVSGGGQETQYF
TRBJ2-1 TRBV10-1 CASSESSGRVGEQFF
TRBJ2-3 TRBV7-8 CASSPDRSTDTQYF
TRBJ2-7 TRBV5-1 CASSSGLAGGNLYEQYF
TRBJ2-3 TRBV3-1 CASSQFALSTDTQYF
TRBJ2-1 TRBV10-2 CASSDHSGLAGLGNEQFF
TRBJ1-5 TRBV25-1 CASSPSGFYQPQHF
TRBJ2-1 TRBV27 CASSSPLQGVHEQFF
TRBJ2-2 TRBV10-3 CAISEPLTGELFF
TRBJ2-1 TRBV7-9 CASSPLGVGAPDEQFF
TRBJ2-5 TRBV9 CASSGVSSKHETQYF
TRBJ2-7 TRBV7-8 CASSRGLARYEQYF
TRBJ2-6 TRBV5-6 CASSLAGVGANVLTF
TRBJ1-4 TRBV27 CASKRQGGNEKLFF
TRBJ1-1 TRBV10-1 CASGQGRFF
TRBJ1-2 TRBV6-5 CASSYSRARNYGYTF
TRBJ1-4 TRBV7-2 CASSPGVRDNNEKLFF
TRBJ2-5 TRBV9 CASSQYQETQYF
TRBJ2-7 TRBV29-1 CSVQGLAAYEQYF
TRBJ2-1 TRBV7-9 CASSPREGDSCNEQFF
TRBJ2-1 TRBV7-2 CASSVRGGSYNEQFF
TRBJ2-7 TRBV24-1 CATCGRRWQYF
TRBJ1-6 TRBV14 CASSQVSGGNYNSPLHF
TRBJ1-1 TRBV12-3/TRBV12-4 CASSFGGPTEAFF
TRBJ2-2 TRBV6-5 CATRQGPGELFF
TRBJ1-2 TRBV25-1 CASSPAGLNYGYTF
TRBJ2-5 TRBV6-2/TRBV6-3 CASSYQASGSETQYF
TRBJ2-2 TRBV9 CASSGSGSFDTGELFF
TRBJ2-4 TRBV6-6 CASLPGGSKNIQYF
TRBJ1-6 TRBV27 CASSPGQGWSPLHF
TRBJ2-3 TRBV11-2 CASSLLRGSTDTQYF
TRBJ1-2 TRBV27 CASSLSRGYGYTF
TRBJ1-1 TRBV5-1 CASSLTRDTEAFF
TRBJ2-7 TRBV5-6 CASTHRAGYEQYF
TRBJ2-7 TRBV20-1 CSARNGGLAGGYEQYF
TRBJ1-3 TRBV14 CASSGGPTAGNTIYF
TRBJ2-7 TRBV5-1 CASKPGLAKYEQYF